Sequencing of this T cell receptor beta chain was carried out in a study of shared clonotypes between healthy human individuals. Study observations and caveats: Sharing across four donors was highest in naive CD4 (roughly 5%) and lowest in memory CD8 (0.4%).

Regarding this clone: Its antigen is as yet unknown.

The V gene end was trimmed by 4 bases and the J gene end by 3 bases; junction bases not matched to a gene: 5. Germline CDR1 and CDR2: SNHLY and FYNNEI. The CDR3 is 15 residues long. Here immunoSEQ multiplex PCR was the method, and the copy in TCRdb shows in-frame clones only, minus some. The profile covers approximately 2,300,000 clones, with under 95% appearing a single time and more than 0.35% taken by the ten largest. The material sequenced was naive CD4+ T cells from PBMCs. Subset denoted: CD45RA+ positively selected. The V and J genes are TRBV2 and TRBJ1-3, with TRBD1 matching over 8 bases. This sequence was found in a man aged 18 to 29 in good health. Some clones in this sample may be carry-over from other donors' samples. The CDR3 here is CASSVGRGHGNTIYF. CDR3 DNA: TGTGCCAGCAGTGTAGGCAGGGGGCATGGAAACACCATATATTTT.